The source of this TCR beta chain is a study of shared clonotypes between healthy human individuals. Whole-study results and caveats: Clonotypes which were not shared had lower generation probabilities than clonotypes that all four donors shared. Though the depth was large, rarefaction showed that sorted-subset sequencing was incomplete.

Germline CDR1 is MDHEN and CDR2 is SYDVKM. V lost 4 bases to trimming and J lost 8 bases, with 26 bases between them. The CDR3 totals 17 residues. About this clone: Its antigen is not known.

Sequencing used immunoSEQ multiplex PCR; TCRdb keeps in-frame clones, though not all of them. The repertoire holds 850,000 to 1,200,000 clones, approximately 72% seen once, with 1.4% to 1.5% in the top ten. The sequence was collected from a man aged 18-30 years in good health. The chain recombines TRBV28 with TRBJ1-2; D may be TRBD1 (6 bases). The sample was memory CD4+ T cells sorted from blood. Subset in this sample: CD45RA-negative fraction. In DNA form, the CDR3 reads TGTGCCAGCAGTTCCCCCCCCGGGGCACAGGGAAACGGCGGCTACACCTTC. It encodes CASSSPPGAQGNGGYTF.